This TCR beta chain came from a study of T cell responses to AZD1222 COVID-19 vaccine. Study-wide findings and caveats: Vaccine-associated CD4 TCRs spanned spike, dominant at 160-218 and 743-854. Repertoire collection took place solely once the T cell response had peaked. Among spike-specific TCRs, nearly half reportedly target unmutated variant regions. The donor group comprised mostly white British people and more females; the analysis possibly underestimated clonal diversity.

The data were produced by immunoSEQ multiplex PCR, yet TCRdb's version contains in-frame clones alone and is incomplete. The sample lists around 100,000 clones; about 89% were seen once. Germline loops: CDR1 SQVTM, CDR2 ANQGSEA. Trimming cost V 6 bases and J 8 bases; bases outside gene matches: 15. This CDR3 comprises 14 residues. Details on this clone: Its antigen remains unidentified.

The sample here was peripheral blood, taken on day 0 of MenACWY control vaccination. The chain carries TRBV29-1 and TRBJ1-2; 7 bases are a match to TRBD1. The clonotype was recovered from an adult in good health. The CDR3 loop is CSVEPGTDYFGYTF. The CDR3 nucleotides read TGCAGCGTCGAGCCCGGGACAGACTACTTCGGCTACACCTTC.